This T cell receptor (beta chain) was captured in a study of T cell changes during pregnancy in multiple sclerosis. The CDR3 runs 15 residues. Trimming removed 0 bases from V and 4 bases from J; junction bases left unmatched: 5. CDR1 SGHRS and CDR2 YFSETQ come from the germline V gene. Clones were sequenced by immunoSEQ multiplex PCR, and TCRdb holds only the in-frame ones, with some missing. Of about 65,000 clones in the sample, approximately 92% are singletons; the top ten hold under 3.5%. The sample here was CD8+ T cells from peripheral blood mononuclear cells, taken in the third trimester of pregnancy. The clonotype comes from a female donor in good health, enrolled as a control in a pregnancy study. The chain employs TRBV5-1 and TRBJ2-7; 9 bases map to TRBD1. CDR3 coding DNA: TGCGCCAGCAGCTTGGCAGGACAGGGGATATACGAGCAGTACTTC. It yields the protein CASSLAGQGIYEQYF.